The 29 T cell receptor beta chains listed next were all sequenced from one sample in a study of shared clonotypes between healthy human individuals. Profiled with immunoSEQ multiplex PCR; TCRdb holds only in-frame clones, not every one. The sample yields roughly 2 million clones, approximately 94% seen once. Naive CD8 cells comprised CD45RO-negative, CCR7-positively selected cells, excluding terminally differentiated effector memory CD45RA+ cells. The sequenced material came from naive CD8+ T cells sorted from blood. Receptor source: a man aged 18 to 35 in good health.

The chain combines TRBV28 with TRBJ1-2; 7 positions agree with TRBD1. The CDR3 sequence is 13 residues long. V lost 6 bases, J lost 8 bases, and 9 bases stayed unmatched. Germline V gene data show CDR1 as MDHEN and CDR2 as SYDVKM. The CDR3, as DNA: TGTGCCAGCAGACCGGGGACAGCCTGGGGCTACACCTTC. It encodes CASRPGTAWGYTF.

The chain is built from TRBV13 and TRBJ1-1; 7 nucleotides agree with TRBD1. The CDR3 totals 15 residues. The V gene end was trimmed by 4 bases and the J gene end by 1 base; junction bases not matched to a gene: 6. Germline loops: CDR1 PRHDT, CDR2 FYEKMQ (reference sequence). The DNA for the CDR3 is TGTGCCAGCAGCTCACGGGGACAGCCGAACACTGAAGCTTTCTTT. Its translation: CASSSRGQPNTEAFF.

The sample holds a few counts of this clone. The same CDR3 also results from other DNA sequences found in this sample. The chain couples TRBV4-1 to TRBJ2-7; D tentatively reads TRBD1 or TRBD2 (5 bases each). The ends were cut back, 0 bases at V and 4 bases at J, with 10 bases in the middle. The CDR3 is 14 residues long. CDR1 and CDR2 (germline): MGHRA, YSYEKL. CDR3 residues: CASSQETGRYEQYF. DNA of the CDR3: TGCGCCAGCAGCCAAGAAACGGGACGTTACGAGCAGTACTTC.

The chain combines TRBV4-1 with TRBJ2-2; weak D call: TRBD2 (6 bases). The germline gives CDR1 MGHRA, CDR2 YSYEKL. The CDR3 length is 15 residues. Trimming pared 1 base from V and 6 bases from J, leaving 12 bases between. In DNA form, the CDR3 reads TGCGCCAGCAGCCAAGCTTTCCCGGGGGCCGGGGAGCTGTTTTTT. Its protein product is CASSQAFPGAGELFF.

The chain couples TRBV6-6 to TRBJ1-4; unclear D gene. The germline V and J ends were trimmed by 7 bases and 2 bases, with 11 bases remaining between them. The germline V gene has CDR1 MNHNY and CDR2 SVGAGI (reference sequence). This CDR3 contains 14 residues. CDR3 sequence: CASTLTGTNEKLFF. CDR3 nucleotide sequence: TGTGCCAGCACCCTAACTGGGACTAATGAAAAACTGTTTTTT.

The CDR3 spells CASSPTLAGEAKNIQYF. Here the CDR3 DNA reads TGTGCCAGCAGCCCCACTCTAGCGGGAGAAGCCAAAAACATTCAGTACTTC. The V and J genes are TRBV11-2 and TRBJ2-4, with TRBD2 matching over 10 bases. Germline V lookup: CDR1 SGHAT, CDR2 FQNNGV. This CDR3 comprises 17 residues. V was pared by 5 bases and J by 0 bases, with 7 bases of the junction left unmatched.

This chain links TRBV10-2 with TRBJ2-2; tentatively, D is TRBD2 (6 bases). Germline CDR1 WSHSY, CDR2 SAAADI. V shed 2 bases and J shed 5 bases, with 12 bases lying between them. This CDR3 has 15 amino acids. As DNA, the CDR3 is TGCGCCAGCAGTGAGGGGGCGGGATCAACCGGGGAGCTGTTTTTT. This codes for CASSEGAGSTGELFF.

The CDR3 spells CASSADRGENQPQHF. CDR3 sequence (DNA): TGTGCCAGCAGCGCGGACAGGGGGGAAAATCAGCCCCAGCATTTT. The V and J genes are TRBV5-4 and TRBJ1-5; the match to TRBD1 covers 10 bases. J was trimmed by 4 bases and V by 4 bases; bases with no gene match: 5. The CDR3 covers 15 residues. The germline V gene has CDR1 SGHNT and CDR2 YYREEE (reference sequence).

The chain uses TRBV4-2 and TRBJ1-2, with 8 positions matching TRBD1. Germline CDR1 is LGHNA and CDR2 is YNFKEQ. The CDR3 is 17 residues long. The J segment lost 8 bases and the V segment lost 6 bases, leaving 20 bases of the junction unmatched. CDR3 nucleotides: TGTGCCAGCAGTATAAATCCCGGACAGGGTGGGCTTAAGGGCTACACCTTC. Amino acid sequence: CASSINPGQGGLKGYTF.

The V call is TRBV6-1, the J call TRBJ1-3, with D tentatively TRBD1 (6 bases). Germline assignment: CDR1 MNHNS and CDR2 SASEGT. Trimming removed 5 bases at V and 3 bases at J, with 11 bases between. The CDR3 is 14 residues long. Written as DNA, the CDR3 is TGTGCCAGCAGTCCAAGGGACAATGGAAACACCATATATTTT. Translating gives CASSPRDNGNTIYF.

The gene calls are TRBV27 and TRBJ2-5; 7 bases map to TRBD1. Germline V gives CDR1 MNHEY, CDR2 SMNVEV (reference sequence). This CDR3 is built from 14 residues. V lost 4 bases, J lost 4 bases, and 6 bases stayed unmatched. CDR3 nucleotide sequence: TGTGCCAGCAGTTCCATAGGGGGCCTAGAGACCCAGTACTTC. It yields the protein CASSSIGGLETQYF.

This chain links TRBV7-2 with TRBJ1-5; TRBD1 matches at 7 bases. V gave up 5 bases and J gave up 1 base; unmatched junction bases: 5. CDR3 size: 15 residues. The germline V gene encodes CDR1 SGHTA and CDR2 FQGNSA. This CDR3 is CASSIGTASNQPQHF. The CDR3 DNA sequence: TGTGCCAGCAGCATAGGGACAGCCAGCAATCAGCCCCAGCATTTT.

V usage is TRBV5-4 and J usage is TRBJ2-7, with 12 bases fitting TRBD2. The V and J ends lost 4 bases and 2 bases, in that order; junction bases with no gene match: 4. The CDR3 contains 15 residues. Germline V CDR1 and CDR2: SGHNT, YYREEE (reference sequence). CDR3 amino acids: CASSPWTSGAYEQYF. The CDR3 nucleotides read TGTGCCAGCAGCCCCTGGACTAGCGGGGCCTACGAGCAGTACTTC.

The gene calls are TRBV5-4 and TRBJ2-3, with 9 bases aligning to TRBD1. The germline gives CDR1 SGHNT, CDR2 YYREEE (reference sequence). The V gene end was trimmed by 4 bases and the J gene end by 4 bases; junction bases not matched to a gene: 10. The CDR3 runs to 16 residues. CDR3 DNA sequence: TGTGCCAGCAGCACCCCGACAGGGGGTAGCCCAGATACGCAGTATTTT. Protein: CASSTPTGGSPDTQYF.

The chain recombines TRBV12-5 with TRBJ2-1; D might be TRBD1 (6 bases). V dropped 3 bases and J dropped 5 bases, with 14 bases sitting between them. Germline V gene lookup returns CDR1 LGHNT and CDR2 FRNRAP. CDR3 length: 15 residues. CDR3 loop: CASGFSGGLNNEQFF. In DNA, the CDR3 is TGTGCTAGTGGTTTTTCTGGGGGCTTAAACAATGAGCAGTTCTTC.

V usage is TRBV5-6 and J usage is TRBJ2-7; D remains ambiguous. This CDR3 is built from 13 residues. CDR1 is SGHDT, CDR2 YYEEEE, per germline. V gave up 1 base and J gave up 2 bases, with 7 bases separating them. As DNA, the CDR3 is TGTGCCAGCAGCTTGCTACTCACCTACGAGCAGTACTTC. It translates to CASSLLLTYEQYF. The full variable domain, completed using reference TRBV5-6 and TRBJ2-7, is DAGVTQSPTHLIKTRGQQVTLRCSPKSGHDTVSWYQQALGQGPQFIFQYYEEEERQRGNFPDRFSGHQFPNYSSELNVNALLLGDSALYLCASSLLLTYEQYFGPGTRLTVT.

This rearrangement joins TRBV29-1 to TRBJ2-7; D is undetermined. CDR1 SQVTM and CDR2 ANQGSEA come from the germline V gene. The CDR3 consists of 11 residues. Trimming stripped 4 bases from V and 3 bases from J, with 7 bases between. CDR3 amino acids: CSVGGYYEQYF. CDR3 sequence (DNA): TGCAGCGTTGGAGGTTACTACGAGCAGTACTTC.

The rearrangement links TRBV7-2 to TRBJ2-7; 9 nucleotides match TRBD1. V was pared by 5 bases and J by 5 bases, with 10 bases of the junction left unmatched. Germline V lookup: CDR1 SGHTA, CDR2 FQGNSA. The CDR3 extends over 15 amino acids. This chain's CDR3 is CASSVPGQGFDEQYF. CDR3 DNA: TGTGCCAGCAGCGTACCGGGACAGGGTTTCGACGAGCAGTACTTC.

The rearrangement links TRBV7-8 to TRBJ2-7; 9 bases line up with TRBD1. Germline V lookup: CDR1 SGHVS, CDR2 FQNEAQ. Trimming removed 5 bases from V and 3 bases from J; junction bases left unmatched: 11. The CDR3 consists of 16 residues. The DNA of the CDR3 is TGTGCCAGCAGCGAAAGCCGGGACAGGGAGGACTACGAGCAGTACTTC. It translates to CASSESRDREDYEQYF.

This clone showed up just once. This chain links TRBV7-6 with TRBJ1-4, with 9 bases matching TRBD1. V was pared by 2 bases and J by 1 base, with 5 bases of the junction left unmatched. The CDR3 contains 17 residues. Germline V gene lookup returns CDR1 SGHVS and CDR2 FNYEAQ. The CDR3 DNA follows: TGTGCCAGCAGCTTAACAGGGGGCTCAGTAACTAATGAAAAACTGTTTTTT. Protein: CASSLTGGSVTNEKLFF.

The chain combines TRBV7-2 with TRBJ1-2; D gene uncertain. The germline V and J ends were trimmed by 5 bases and 4 bases, with 17 bases remaining between them. CDR3 length: 15 residues. Per the germline V gene, CDR1 is SGHTA and CDR2 is FQGNSA. The CDR3 sequence is CASSTPGEGSYGYTF. CDR3 in DNA: TGTGCCAGCAGCACCCCCGGGGAAGGGAGCTATGGCTACACCTTC.

The chain combines TRBV6-1 with TRBJ2-5, with 7 bases matching TRBD2. The V segment lost 4 bases and the J segment 5 bases; nucleotides outside the gene matches: 16. The germline CDR1 and CDR2 sequences are MNHNS and SASEGT. The CDR3 length is 17 residues. The CDR3 DNA reads TGTGCCAGCAGTGGCCGGGTTCTAGCGGAACTCCGGGAGACCCAGTACTTC. Translation: CASSGRVLAELRETQYF.

The V call is TRBV2, the J call TRBJ2-7; perhaps TRBD1 as D (5 bases). The CDR3 sequence is 14 residues long. CDR1 SNHLY and CDR2 FYNNEI come from the germline V gene. Deletions cut 3 bases from V and 4 bases from J, with 13 bases between. CDR3 sequence reads: CASSDSRAGYEQYF. The CDR3 nucleotides are TGTGCCAGCAGTGATTCAAGGGCAGGGTACGAGCAGTACTTC.

The chain employs TRBV5-4 and TRBJ1-1, with unresolved D. This CDR3 has 14 residues. The germline V and J ends were trimmed by 4 bases and 4 bases, with 14 bases remaining between them. Looked up from germline, CDR1 is SGHNT and CDR2 is YYREEE (reference sequence). The CDR3 is CASSRGSWSTEAFF. The CDR3 DNA reads as TGTGCCAGCAGCCGCGGTAGTTGGAGCACTGAAGCTTTCTTT.

The chain is built from TRBV13 and TRBJ2-2, with D tentatively TRBD1 (5 bases). Germline loops: CDR1 PRHDT, CDR2 FYEKMQ (reference sequence). The CDR3 length is 15 residues. Trimming cost V 8 bases and J 3 bases, with 16 bases left between them. CDR3 loop: CASGAVFKDTGELFF. DNA for the CDR3: TGTGCCAGCGGGGCGGTGTTTAAAGACACCGGGGAGCTGTTTTTT.

The DNA for the CDR3 is TGTGCCAGCAGTGGGGGAGTTACCCAGTACTTC. Protein product: CASSGGVTQYF. J is TRBJ2-5 and V is TRBV28; D tentatively fits TRBD1 or TRBD2 (5 bases each). CDR3 length: 11 residues. The V end was cut by 5 bases, the J end by 8 bases, with 9 bases between. Germline CDR1 and CDR2: MDHEN and SYDVKM.

V gene TRBV6-5 combines with J gene TRBJ2-1; 12 bases align to TRBD2. The CDR3 is made up of 15 amino acids. From germline, CDR1 is MNHEY and CDR2 SVGAGI. The junction had 3 bases not matched to a gene; V was cut back by 5 bases and J by 4 bases. CDR3 in DNA: TGTGCCAGCAGTCGGACTAGCGGGATATACAATGAGCAGTTCTTC. Amino acid sequence: CASSRTSGIYNEQFF.

The V call is TRBV28, the J call TRBJ2-5, with 10 positions matching TRBD2. V trimming: 5 bases; J trimming: 2 bases; junction bases outside the gene matches: 5. The CDR3 has 15 residues. From germline, CDR1 is MDHEN and CDR2 SYDVKM. CDR3 residues: CASSNSGGSQETQYF. The CDR3 DNA reads TGTGCCAGCAGTAATAGCGGGGGGTCACAAGAGACCCAGTACTTC.

This rearrangement joins TRBV19 to TRBJ1-1; no clear D. Trimming took 1 base from V and 7 from J, leaving 13 bases between them. Germline lookup yields CDR1 LNHDA and CDR2 SQIVND (reference sequence). This CDR3 contains 14 residues. The CDR3 sequence: CASSIVAVNVEAFF. CDR3 bases: TGTGCCAGTAGTATAGTTGCAGTGAATGTTGAAGCTTTCTTT.